The clone carrying this TCR beta chain turned up a few times. TCRdb reprocessed the 5' RACE reads via MiXCR and lists one record per CDR3 protein. Seen here are some 320,000 distinct CDR3 sequences, about 16% observed once, and the top ten hold under 25%. The sample belongs to a study of T-cell memory formation after mild COVID-19. CDR1 is DFQATT, CDR2 SNEGSKA, per germline (reference sequence). V lost 6 bases and J 3 bases, leaving 20 bases between the germline ends. There are 15 residues in the CDR3. V usage is TRBV20-1 and J usage is TRBJ1-1; D unresolved. This TCR was sampled from a man aged 18 to 29 who had mild COVID-19 (a few samples of this study predate the infection). Cell type and time point are not known. Sample: PBMCs or a T cell subset sorted from them (not recorded which). CDR3 in amino acids: CSARSLGLDYTEAFF. The CDR3 nucleotides are TGCAGTGCCCGAAGTTTGGGTCTGGACTACACTGAAGCTTTCTTT.